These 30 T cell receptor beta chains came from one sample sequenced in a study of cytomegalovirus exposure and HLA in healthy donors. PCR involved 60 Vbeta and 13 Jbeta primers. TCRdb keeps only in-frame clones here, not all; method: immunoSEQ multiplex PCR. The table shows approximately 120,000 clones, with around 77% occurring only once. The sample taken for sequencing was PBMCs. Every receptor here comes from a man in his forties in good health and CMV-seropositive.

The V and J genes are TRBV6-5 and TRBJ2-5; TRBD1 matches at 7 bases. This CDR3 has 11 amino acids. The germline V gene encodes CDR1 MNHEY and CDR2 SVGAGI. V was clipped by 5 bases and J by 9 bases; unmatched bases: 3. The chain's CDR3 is CASSLQGAQYF. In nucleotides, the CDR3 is TGTGCCAGCAGTCTTCAGGGGGCCCAGTACTTC.

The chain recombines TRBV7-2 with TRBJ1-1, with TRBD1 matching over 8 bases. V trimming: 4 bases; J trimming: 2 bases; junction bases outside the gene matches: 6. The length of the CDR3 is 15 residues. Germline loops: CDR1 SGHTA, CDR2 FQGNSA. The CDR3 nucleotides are TGTGCCAGCAGCTCAAAGACAGGGGCTAACACTGAAGCTTTCTTT. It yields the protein CASSSKTGANTEAFF.

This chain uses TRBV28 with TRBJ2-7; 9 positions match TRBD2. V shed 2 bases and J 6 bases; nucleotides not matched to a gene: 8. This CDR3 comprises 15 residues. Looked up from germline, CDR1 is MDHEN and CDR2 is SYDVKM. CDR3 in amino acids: CASSLRVAGDREQYF. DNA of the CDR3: TGTGCCAGCAGTTTACGTGTAGCGGGGGATCGCGAGCAGTACTTC. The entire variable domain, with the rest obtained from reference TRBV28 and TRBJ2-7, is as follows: DVKVTQSSRYLVKRTGEKVFLECVQDMDHENMFWYRQDPGLGLRLIYFSYDVKMKEKGDIPEGYSVSREKKERFSLILESASTNQTSMYLCASSLRVAGDREQYFGPGTRLTVT.

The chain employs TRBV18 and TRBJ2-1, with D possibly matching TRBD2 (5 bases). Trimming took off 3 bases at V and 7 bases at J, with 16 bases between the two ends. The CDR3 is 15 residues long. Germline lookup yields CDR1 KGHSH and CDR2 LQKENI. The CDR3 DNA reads TGTGCCAGCTCACCCCCATCGGGCCGAGGGAATGAGCAGTTCTTC. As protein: CASSPPSGRGNEQFF.

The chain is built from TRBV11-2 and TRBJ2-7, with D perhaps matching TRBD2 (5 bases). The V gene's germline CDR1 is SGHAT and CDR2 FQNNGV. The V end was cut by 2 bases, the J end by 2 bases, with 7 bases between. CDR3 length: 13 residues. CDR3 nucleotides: TGTGCCAGCAGCTTAAGCGGCACCTACGAGCAGTACTTC. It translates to CASSLSGTYEQYF.

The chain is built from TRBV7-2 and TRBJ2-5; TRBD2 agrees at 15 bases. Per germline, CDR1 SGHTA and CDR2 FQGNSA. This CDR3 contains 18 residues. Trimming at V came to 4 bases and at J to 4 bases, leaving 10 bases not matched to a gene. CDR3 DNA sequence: TGTGCCAGCAGCTATGGACTAGCGGGGGGGCCATCGGGAGAGACCCAGTACTTC. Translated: CASSYGLAGGPSGETQYF. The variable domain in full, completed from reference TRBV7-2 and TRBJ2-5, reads GAGVSQSPSNKVTEKGKDVELRCDPISGHTALYWYRQSLGQGLEFLIYFQGNSAPDKSGLPSDRFSAERTGGSVSTLTIQRTQQEDSAVYLCASSYGLAGGPSGETQYFGPGTRLLVL.

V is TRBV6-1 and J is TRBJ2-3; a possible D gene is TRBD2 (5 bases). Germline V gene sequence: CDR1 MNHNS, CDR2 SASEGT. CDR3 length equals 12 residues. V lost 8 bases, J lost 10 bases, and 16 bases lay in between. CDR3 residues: CASGWPTGAQYF. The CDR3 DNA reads TGTGCCAGCGGCTGGCCTACCGGGGCGCAGTATTTT.

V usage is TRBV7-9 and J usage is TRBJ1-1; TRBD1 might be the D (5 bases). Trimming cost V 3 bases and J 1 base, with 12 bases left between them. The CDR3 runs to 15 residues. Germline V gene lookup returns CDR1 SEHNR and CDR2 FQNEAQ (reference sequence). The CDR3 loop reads CASSLGAGPNTEAFF. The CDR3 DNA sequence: TGTGCCAGCAGCTTGGGTGCAGGGCCGAACACTGAAGCTTTCTTT.

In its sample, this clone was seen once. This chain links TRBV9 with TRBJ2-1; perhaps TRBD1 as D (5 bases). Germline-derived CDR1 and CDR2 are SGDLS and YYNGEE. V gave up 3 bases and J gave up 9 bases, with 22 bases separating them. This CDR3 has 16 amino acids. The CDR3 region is CASSEGQGLTRIEQFF. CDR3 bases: TGTGCCAGCAGCGAGGGGCAGGGTTTAACGCGGATTGAGCAGTTCTTC.

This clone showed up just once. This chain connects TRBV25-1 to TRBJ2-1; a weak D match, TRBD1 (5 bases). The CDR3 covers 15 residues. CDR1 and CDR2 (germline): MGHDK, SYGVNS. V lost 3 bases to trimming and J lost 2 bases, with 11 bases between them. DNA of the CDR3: TGTGCCAGCAGTGACGCCCGGACAACCTACAATGAGCAGTTCTTC. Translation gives CASSDARTTYNEQFF.

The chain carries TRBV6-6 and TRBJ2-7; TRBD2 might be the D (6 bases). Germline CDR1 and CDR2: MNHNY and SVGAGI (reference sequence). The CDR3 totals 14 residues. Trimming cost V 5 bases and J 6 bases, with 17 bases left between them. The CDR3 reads CASSTGGKAGEQYF. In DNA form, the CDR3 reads TGTGCCAGCAGTACAGGAGGGAAGGCAGGCGAGCAGTACTTC.

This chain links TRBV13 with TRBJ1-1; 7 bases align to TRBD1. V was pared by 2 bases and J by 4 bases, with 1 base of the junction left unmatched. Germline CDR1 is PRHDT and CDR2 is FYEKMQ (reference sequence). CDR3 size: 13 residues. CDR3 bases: TGTGCCAGCAGCTTACAGGGGGTCACTGAAGCTTTCTTT. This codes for CASSLQGVTEAFF.

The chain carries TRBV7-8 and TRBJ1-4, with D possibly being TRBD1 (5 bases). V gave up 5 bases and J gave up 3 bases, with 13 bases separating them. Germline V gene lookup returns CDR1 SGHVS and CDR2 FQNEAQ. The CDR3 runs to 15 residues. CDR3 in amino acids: CASSQRGNSNEKLFF. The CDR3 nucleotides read TGTGCCAGCAGCCAGCGGGGGAACTCTAATGAAAAACTGTTTTTT.

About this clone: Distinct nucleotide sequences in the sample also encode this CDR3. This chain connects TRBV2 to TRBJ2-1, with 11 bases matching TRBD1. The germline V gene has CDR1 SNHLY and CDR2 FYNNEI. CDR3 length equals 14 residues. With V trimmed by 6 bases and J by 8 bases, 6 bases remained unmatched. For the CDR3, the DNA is TGTGCCAGCAGGGAGGACAGGGGGCAGGATGAGCAGTTCTTC. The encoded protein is CASREDRGQDEQFF. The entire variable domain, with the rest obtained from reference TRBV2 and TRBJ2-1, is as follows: EPEVTQTPSHQVTQMGQEVILRCVPISNHLYFYWYRQILGQKVEFLVSFYNNEISEKSEIFDDQFSVERPDGSNFTLKIRSTKLEDSAMYFCASREDRGQDEQFFGPGTRLTVL.

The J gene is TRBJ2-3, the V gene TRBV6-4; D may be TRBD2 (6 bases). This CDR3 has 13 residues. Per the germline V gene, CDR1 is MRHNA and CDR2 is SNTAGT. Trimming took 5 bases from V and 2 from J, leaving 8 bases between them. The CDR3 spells CASSPGLTDTQYF. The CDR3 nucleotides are TGTGCCAGCAGTCCGGGACTCACAGATACGCAGTATTTT.

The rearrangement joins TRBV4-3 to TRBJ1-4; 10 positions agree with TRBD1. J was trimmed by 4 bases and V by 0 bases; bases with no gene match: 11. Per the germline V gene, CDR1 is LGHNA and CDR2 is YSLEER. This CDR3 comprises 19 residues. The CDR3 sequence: CASSQDPLTWDRGNEKLFF. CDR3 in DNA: TGCGCCAGCAGCCAAGACCCCCTAACGTGGGACAGGGGTAATGAAAAACTGTTTTTT.

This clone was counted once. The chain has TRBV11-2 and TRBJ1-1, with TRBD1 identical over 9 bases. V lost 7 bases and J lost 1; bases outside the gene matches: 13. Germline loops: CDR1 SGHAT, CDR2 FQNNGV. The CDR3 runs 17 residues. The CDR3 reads CASIRGWDRERNTEAFF. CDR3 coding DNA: TGTGCCAGCATCCGGGGGTGGGACAGGGAGAGGAACACTGAAGCTTTCTTT.

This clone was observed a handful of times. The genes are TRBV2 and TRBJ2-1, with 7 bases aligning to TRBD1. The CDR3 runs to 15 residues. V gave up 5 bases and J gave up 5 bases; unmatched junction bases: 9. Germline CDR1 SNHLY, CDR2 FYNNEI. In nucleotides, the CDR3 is TGTGCCAGCAGTAGTGAGGGGACAGAGAACAATGAGCAGTTCTTC. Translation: CASSSEGTENNEQFF.

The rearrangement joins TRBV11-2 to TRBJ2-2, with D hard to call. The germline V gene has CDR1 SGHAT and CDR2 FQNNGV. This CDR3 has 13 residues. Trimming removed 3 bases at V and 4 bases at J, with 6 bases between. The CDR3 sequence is CASSFSGTGELFF. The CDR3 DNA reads TGTGCCAGCAGCTTCTCGGGCACCGGGGAGCTGTTTTTT.

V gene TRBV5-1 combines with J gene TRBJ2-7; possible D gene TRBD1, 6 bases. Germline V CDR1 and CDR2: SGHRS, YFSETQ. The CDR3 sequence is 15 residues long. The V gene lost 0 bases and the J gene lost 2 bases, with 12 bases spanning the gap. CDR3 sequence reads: CASSLDAGTTYEQYF. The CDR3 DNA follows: TGCGCCAGCAGCTTGGATGCAGGGACAACCTACGAGCAGTACTTC. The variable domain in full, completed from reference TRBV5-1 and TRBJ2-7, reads KAGVTQTPRYLIKTRGQQVTLSCSPISGHRSVSWYQQTPGQGLQFLFEYFSETQRNKGNFPGRFSGRQFSNSRSEMNVSTLELGDSALYLCASSLDAGTTYEQYFGPGTRLTVT.

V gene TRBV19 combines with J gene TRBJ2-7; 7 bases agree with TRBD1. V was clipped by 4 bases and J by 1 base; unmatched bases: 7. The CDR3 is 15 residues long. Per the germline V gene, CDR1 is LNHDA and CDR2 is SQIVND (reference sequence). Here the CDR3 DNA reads TGTGCCAGTAGTACCGGGACAGTCCCTTCCTACGAGCAGTACTTC. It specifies CASSTGTVPSYEQYF. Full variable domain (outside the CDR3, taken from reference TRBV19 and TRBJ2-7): DGGITQSPKYLFRKEGQNVTLSCEQNLNHDAMYWYRQDPGQGLRLIYYSQIVNDFQKGDIAEGYSVSREKKESFPLTVTSAQKNPTAFYLCASSTGTVPSYEQYFGPGTRLTVT.

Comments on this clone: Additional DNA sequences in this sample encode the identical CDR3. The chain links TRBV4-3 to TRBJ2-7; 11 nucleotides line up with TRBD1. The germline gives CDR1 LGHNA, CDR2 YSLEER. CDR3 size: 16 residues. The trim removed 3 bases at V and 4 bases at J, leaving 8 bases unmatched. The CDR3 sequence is CASSQDSGQGAYEQYF. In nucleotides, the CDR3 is TGCGCCAGCAGCCAGGATTCCGGACAGGGGGCTTACGAGCAGTACTTC.

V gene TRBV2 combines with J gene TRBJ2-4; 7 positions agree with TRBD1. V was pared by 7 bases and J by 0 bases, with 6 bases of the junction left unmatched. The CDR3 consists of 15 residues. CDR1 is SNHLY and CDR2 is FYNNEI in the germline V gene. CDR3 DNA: TGTGCCAGCACGGGACAGACCCTAGCCAAAAACATTCAGTACTTC. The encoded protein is CASTGQTLAKNIQYF.

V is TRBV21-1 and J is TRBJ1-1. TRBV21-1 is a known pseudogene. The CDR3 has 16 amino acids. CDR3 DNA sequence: TGTGCCAGCAGCAAAGTTCGGGTTACCTGGAACACTGAAGCTTTCTTT. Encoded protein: CASSKVRVTWNTEAFF.

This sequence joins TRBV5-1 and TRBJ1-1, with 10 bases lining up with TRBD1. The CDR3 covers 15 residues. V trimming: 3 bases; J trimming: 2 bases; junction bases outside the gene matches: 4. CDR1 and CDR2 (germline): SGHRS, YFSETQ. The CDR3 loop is CASSSGQGYNTEAFF. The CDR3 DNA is TGCGCCAGCAGCTCGGGACAGGGGTATAACACTGAAGCTTTCTTT.

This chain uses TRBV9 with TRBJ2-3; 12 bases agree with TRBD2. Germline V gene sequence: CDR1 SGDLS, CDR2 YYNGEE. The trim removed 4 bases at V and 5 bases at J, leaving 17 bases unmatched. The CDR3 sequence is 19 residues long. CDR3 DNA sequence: TGTGCCAGCAGCCGACGAGGACTAGCGGGAACCTCGGAGGGAGATACGCAGTATTTT. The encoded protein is CASSRRGLAGTSEGDTQYF. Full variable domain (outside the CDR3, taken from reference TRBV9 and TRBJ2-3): DSGVTQTPKHLITATGQRVTLRCSPRSGDLSVYWYQQSLDQGLQFLIQYYNGEERAKGNILERFSAQQFPDLHSELNLSSLELGDSALYFCASSRRGLAGTSEGDTQYFGPGTRLTVL.

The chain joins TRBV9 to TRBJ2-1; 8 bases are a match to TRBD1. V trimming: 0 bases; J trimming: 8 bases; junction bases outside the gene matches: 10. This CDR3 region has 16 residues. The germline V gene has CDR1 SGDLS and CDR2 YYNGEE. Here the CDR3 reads CASSVAMGQVGDEQFF. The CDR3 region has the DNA TGTGCCAGCAGCGTAGCTATGGGACAGGTGGGCGATGAGCAGTTCTTC.

The CDR3 DNA sequence: TGTGCCAGCAGCTTGGGCGGTTATACGCAGTATTTT. This encodes CASSLGGYTQYF. The chain uses TRBV5-4 and TRBJ2-3; D not resolved. Germline lookup yields CDR1 SGHNT and CDR2 YYREEE (reference sequence). Deletions cut 0 bases from V and 7 bases from J, with 6 bases between. The CDR3 loop spans 12 amino acids. Supplemented by reference TRBV5-4 and TRBJ2-3, the full variable domain reads ETGVTQSPTHLIKTRGQQVTLRCSSQSGHNTVSWYQQALGQGPQFIFQYYREEENGRGNFPPRFSGLQFPNYSSELNVNALELDDSALYLCASSLGGYTQYFGPGTRLTVL.

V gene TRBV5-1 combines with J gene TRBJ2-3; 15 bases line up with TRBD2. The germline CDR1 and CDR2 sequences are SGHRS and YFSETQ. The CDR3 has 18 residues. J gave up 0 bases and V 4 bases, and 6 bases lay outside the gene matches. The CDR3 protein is CASSRRTSGGGSTDTQYF. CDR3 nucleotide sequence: TGCGCCAGCAGCCGTCGGACTAGCGGGGGGGGTAGCACAGATACGCAGTATTTT.

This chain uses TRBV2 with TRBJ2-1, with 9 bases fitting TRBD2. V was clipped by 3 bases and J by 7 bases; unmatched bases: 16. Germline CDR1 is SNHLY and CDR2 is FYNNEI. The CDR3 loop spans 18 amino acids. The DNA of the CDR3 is TGTGCCAGCAGTGAGGGATTGCTCGGCGGGGGGGCCTTTAATGAGCAGTTCTTC. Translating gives CASSEGLLGGGAFNEQFF.